One sample yielded the 29 T cell receptor beta chains listed below, sequenced in a study of tumor-infiltrating lymphocytes in primary liver carcinoma. Constant-region priming of around 500 ng total RNA yielded TCR beta cDNA. Researchers made the TCR beta libraries by running three nested multiplex PCR rounds with slightly modified ARM-PCR. Use of TRBV1-TRBV30 forward primers with a C-beta reverse primer characterized the first two PCR rounds, which lasted 10 cycles each. TCRdb used MiXCR to reprocess the multiplex PCR reads, holding one entry per CDR3 protein. Here the sample spans about 130,000 distinct CDR3 sequences, 64% being singletons. From around 20-30 mg of unsorted bulk tissue, DNA and RNA were co-extracted together. The specimen was liver tumor tissue from sampling region 3. Subset meaning: tumor region T3, left-lateral pole. The receptors derive from a woman aged 60-75 years with primary liver carcinoma and hepatitis B virus infection.

As regards this clonotype: The conserved final phenylalanine or tryptophan is absent from the CDR3, which likely points to a read error. The chain couples TRBV12-3 or TRBV12-4 to TRBJ2-7; 7 nucleotides agree with TRBD2. The CDR3 spans 16 residues. The V gene end was trimmed by 6 bases and the J gene end by 0 bases; junction bases not matched to a gene: 11. The CDR3 region is CASSGTTSRTSYEQYS. For the CDR3, the DNA is TGTGCCAGCAGCGGGACTACTAGCCGAACCTCCTACGAGCAGTACTCC.

Notes on this clonotype: One base away lies a much larger clone, so this may be a sequencing read error. The genes are TRBV5-6 and TRBJ1-1; possibly TRBD1 for D (5 bases). The germline V gene has CDR1 SGHDT and CDR2 YYEEEE. V lost 5 bases and J 5 bases, leaving 13 bases between the germline ends. The CDR3 spans 13 residues. CDR3 coding DNA: TGTGCCAGCAGACTTAAAGGGACTACTGAAGCTTTCTTT. It is translated as CASRLKGTTEAFF.

Notes on this clonotype: One base away lies a much larger clone, so this may be a sequencing read error. The chain recombines TRBV4-1 with TRBJ1-2; 7 bases are shared with TRBD1. The CDR3 spans 14 residues. Germline-derived CDR1 and CDR2 are MGHRA and YSYEKL. Trimming took 2 bases from V and 5 from J; bases not matched to a gene: 5. CDR3 protein: CASSQSGTEYGYTF. The CDR3 bases are TGCGCCAGCAGCCAATCCGGGACAGAATATGGCTACACCTTC.

This clonotype was seen repeatedly, ten times or more. V and J are TRBV5-5 and TRBJ1-2; 8 bases are a match to TRBD1. Per the germline V gene, CDR1 is SGHKS and CDR2 is YYEKEE (reference sequence). Germline trimming cut 4 bases from V and 4 bases from J; bases unmatched to any gene: 9. This CDR3 comprises 15 residues. The CDR3 is CASSTGTGSVYGYTF. CDR3 coding DNA: TGTGCCAGCAGCACCGGGACAGGCTCGGTCTATGGCTACACCTTC.

With respect to this clonotype: A junction boundary mismatches the germline segment, possibly from a read error. The gene calls are TRBV4-1 and TRBJ1-2, with 7 bases fitting TRBD1. The germline V gene encodes CDR1 MGHRA and CDR2 YSYEKL. There are 16 residues in the CDR3. CDR3 region: CASNQPPKTGRDGYTF. CDR3 bases: TGCGCCAGCAACCAACCTCCAAAGACAGGGCGGGATGGCTACACCTTC.

This clonotype was seen at least ten times. The rearrangement links TRBV5-5 to TRBJ2-2, with D possibly matching TRBD1 (5 bases). This CDR3 region has 15 residues. Germline V gene data show CDR1 as SGHKS and CDR2 as YYEKEE (reference sequence). Trimming left V 2 bases short and J 1 base short, with 9 bases between. CDR3 coding DNA: TGTGCCAGCAGCTTCGGACACCAGAACACCGGGGAGCTGTTTTTT. Protein: CASSFGHQNTGELFF.

As concerns this clonotype: The junction does not match germline at one end; this may be a read error. J is TRBJ1-1 and V is TRBV6-5; no firm D call. Looked up from germline, CDR1 is MNHEY and CDR2 is SVGAGI. The CDR3 contains 14 residues. This chain's CDR3 is CACSYRGVNNEAFF. CDR3 nucleotides: TGTGCCTGCAGTTACCGGGGAGTGAACAATGAAGCTTTCTTT.

The table lists this clonotype with many counts. The chain couples TRBV7-9 to TRBJ2-5; the D gene is possibly TRBD1 (6 bases). Germline assignment: CDR1 SEHNR and CDR2 FQNEAQ (reference sequence). This CDR3 is built from 15 residues. Trimming took 7 bases from V and 4 from J, leaving 19 bases between them. CDR3 residues: CASKKGPAGVETQYF. The CDR3, as DNA: TGTGCCAGCAAAAAGGGTCCAGCAGGGGTAGAGACCCAGTACTTC.

As to this clonotype: The junction shows a germline mismatch at one end, possibly a read error. CDR3 in DNA: TGTGCCACCAGCGAGACGGGGGGCGAGGGCAATCAGTCCCAGCATTTT. This translates into CATSETGGEGNQSQHF. The chain has TRBV5-6 and TRBJ1-5, with D perhaps matching TRBD1 (6 bases). CDR3 length: 16 amino acids. The germline V gene has CDR1 SGHDT and CDR2 YYEEEE.

In regard to this clonotype: This may be a read error: a much more frequent sequence differs by one nucleotide. The V call is TRBV5-1, the J call TRBJ2-2, with D uncertain. Between the trimmed V and J ends, which lost 0 bases and 3 bases, there was a span of 6 bases. Germline CDR1 and CDR2: SGHRS and YFSETQ. The CDR3 is 14 residues long. The CDR3 DNA is TGCGCCAGCAGCTTGGCAGCGTACACCGGGGAGCTGTTTTTT. Protein: CASSLAAYTGELFF.

The chain couples TRBV6-1 to TRBJ2-2; D might be TRBD1 or TRBD2, each matching 7 bases. There are 14 residues in the CDR3. CDR1 and CDR2 (germline): MNHNS, SASEGT. The germline V and J ends were trimmed by 11 bases and 5 bases, with 18 bases remaining between them. The CDR3 nucleotides are TGTGCCGACAGGGAGGGACCGCTTACCGGGGAGCTGTTTTTT. Its translation: CADREGPLTGELFF.

Remarks on this clonotype: Relative to the germline gene, one junction end is altered; a read error may explain this. The CDR3 DNA follows: TGTGTCAGCAGGGGACAGGGGGGCTATAATGAGCAGTTCTTC. It translates to CVSRGQGGYNEQFF. The J gene is TRBJ2-1, the V gene TRBV6-5, with TRBD1 matching 11 bases. The CDR3 extends over 14 amino acids. Germline values: CDR1 MNHEY, CDR2 SVGAGI.

Regarding this clonotype: Here the CDR3 omits its conserved ending phenylalanine or tryptophan, so a read error is the likely source. V usage is TRBV29-1 and J usage is TRBJ2-7; TRBD2 aligns across 14 bases. The V and J ends lost 7 bases and 0 bases, in that order; junction bases with no gene match: 11. This CDR3 spans 17 amino acids. CDR1 is SQVTM and CDR2 is ANQGSEA in the germline V gene. In DNA, the CDR3 is TGCAGCGGTATGGGACTAGCGGGAGTGAAAGCCTCCTACGAGCAGTACTCC. It encodes CSGMGLAGVKASYEQYS.

The chain is built from TRBV11-2 and TRBJ1-2; D is possibly TRBD1 (5 bases). The CDR3 totals 17 residues. Germline V lookup: CDR1 SGHAT, CDR2 FQNNGV. Trimming left V 3 bases short and J 5 bases short, with 22 bases between. The CDR3 loop reads CASSFDPIRALHYGYTF. The CDR3, as DNA: TGTGCCAGCAGCTTTGATCCGATCAGGGCGCTGCATTATGGCTACACCTTC.

On this clonotype itself: The junction and the germline gene differ at one end; a read error may be behind it. This sequence joins TRBV11-3 and TRBJ2-1; 9 bases match TRBD2. The CDR3 is 15 residues long. Germline V gene data show CDR1 as SGHNT and CDR2 as YENEEA. CDR3 nucleotides: TGTGCCAGCATCTTAGGACCTAGCGGGAAACTTGAGCAGTTCTTC. Its translation: CASILGPSGKLEQFF.

Details on this clonotype: A much larger clonotype is one base distant, so this may be a read error. The gene calls are TRBV14 and TRBJ2-1, with a weak D call TRBD2 (5 bases). CDR1 is SGHDN and CDR2 is FVKESK in the germline V gene. CDR3 size: 18 residues. The CDR3, as DNA: TGTGCCAGCAGCCGCGGTTACGAGTGGGAGAGAGTCTACAATGAGCAGTTCTTT. Translating it yields CASSRGYEWERVYNEQFF.

Comment on this clonotype: Its ends do not fully match the called genes, so a read error is possible. The V call is TRBV11-2, the J call TRBJ2-3; 7 nucleotides align to TRBD2. Germline V gene lookup returns CDR1 SGHAT and CDR2 FQNNGV. This CDR3 has 17 residues. The CDR3: CANSPVGGGSPTDTQYF. CDR3 bases: TGTGCCAACAGCCCCGTGGGTGGCGGGAGCCCCACAGATACGCAGTATTTT.

As concerns this clonotype: This sequence may be a read error, since a much larger clone differs from it by one base. The CDR3 DNA is TGTGCCAGCAACCCCGGGGATGGCTACACCTTC. It codes for CASNPGDGYTF. The chain recombines TRBV5-4 with TRBJ1-2; D is unresolved. V gave up 6 bases and J gave up 6 bases, with 9 bases separating them. The CDR3 totals 11 residues. CDR1 is SGHNT and CDR2 is YYREEE in the germline V gene (reference sequence).

This clonotype was counted ten times or more. The J gene is TRBJ2-7, the V gene TRBV29-1, with D tentatively TRBD1 or TRBD2 (5 bases each). This CDR3 is built from 14 residues. Germline V gives CDR1 SQVTM, CDR2 ANQGSEA. V shed 7 bases and J shed 5 bases, with 21 bases lying between them. CDR3 loop: CSAGWGYEIHEQYF. The CDR3 DNA sequence: TGCAGCGCTGGGTGGGGGTATGAGATCCACGAGCAGTACTTC.

In the case of this clonotype: A junction end diverges from the germline sequence, so it may reflect a read error. The rearrangement links TRBV11-2 to TRBJ2-7; D is unresolved. The length of the CDR3 is 12 residues. Germline assignment: CDR1 SGHAT and CDR2 FQNNGV. CDR3 loop: CANSQTWSELYF. The DNA for the CDR3 is TGTGCCAACAGCCAGACATGGTCCGAGCTGTACTTC.

At least ten counts were recorded for this clonotype. The chain combines TRBV29-1 with TRBJ1-4; D remains unclear. The CDR3 sequence is 13 residues long. V lost 3 bases, J lost 2 bases, and 7 bases lay in between. CDR1 is SQVTM, CDR2 ANQGSEA, per germline. The CDR3 nucleotides are TGCAGCGTTGAGGATACGACTAATGAAAAACTGTTTTTT. Translated, it gives CSVEDTTNEKLFF.

At least ten counts were recorded for this clonotype. This rearrangement joins TRBV7-9 to TRBJ2-7; D not resolved. Germline CDR1 and CDR2: SEHNR and FQNEAQ (reference sequence). Deletions cut 0 bases from V and 5 bases from J, with 11 bases between. The CDR3 contains 14 residues. The CDR3 coding sequence is TGTGCCAGCAGCTTAGCAGGGTCGAGGAACGAGCAGTACTTC. It yields the protein CASSLAGSRNEQYF.

Worth noting for this clonotype: The conserved phenylalanine or tryptophan is not found at the CDR3 terminus, so this likely reflects a read error. CDR3 nucleotide sequence: TGTGCCAGCAGCTCCTCGGGGGCTGGGGTCAACGTCCTGACTTCC. Its protein product is CASSSSGAGVNVLTS. This rearrangement joins TRBV11-1 to TRBJ2-6; possibly TRBD1 or TRBD2 for D (6 bases each). CDR3 size: 15 residues. Per the germline V gene, CDR1 is SGHAT and CDR2 is FQDESV (reference sequence).

On this clonotype itself: A read error may be the cause here, since a much bigger clone is one base away. In this CDR3 the conserved last residue, phenylalanine or tryptophan, is missing, so a read error is likely. This chain uses TRBV7-9 with TRBJ2-5, with no clear D. Germline CDR1 SEHNR, CDR2 FQNEAQ (reference sequence). Trimming pared 5 bases from V and 4 bases from J, leaving 5 bases between. This CDR3 is 11 amino acids long. CDR3 nucleotide sequence: TGTGCCAGCAGCATGACAGAGACCCAGTACTCC. Translating gives CASSMTETQYS.

This clonotype was recorded a few times. J is TRBJ2-1 and V is TRBV20-1; the D gene could be TRBD1 or TRBD2 (5 bases each). Deletions cut 4 bases from V and 3 bases from J, with 16 bases between. This CDR3 region has 15 residues. From germline, CDR1 is DFQATT and CDR2 SNEGSKA (reference sequence). Written as DNA, the CDR3 is TGCAGTGCTAAGAACGGGATCGACAGCTACAATGAGCAGTTCTTC. It yields the protein CSAKNGIDSYNEQFF.

In its sample, this clonotype was seen a few times. Since a much larger clone is just one base distant, this may be a read error. This rearrangement joins TRBV6-5 to TRBJ1-3; D uncertain. CDR3 length: 15 residues. The germline V and J ends were trimmed by 2 bases and 2 bases, with 10 bases remaining between them. Germline V lookup: CDR1 MNHEY, CDR2 SVGAGI. The CDR3 spells CASSYKRSAGNTIYF. The CDR3 DNA sequence: TGTGCCAGCAGTTACAAAAGGTCTGCTGGAAACACCATATATTTT.

A remark on this clonotype: This may be a read error: a much more frequent sequence differs by one nucleotide. The rearrangement joins TRBV4-2 to TRBJ2-1, with 8 bases lining up with TRBD2. Germline lookup yields CDR1 LGHNA and CDR2 YNFKEQ. The CDR3 runs 17 residues. In nucleotides, the CDR3 is TGTGCCAGCAGCCAAGATTTTACTAGCGGATCCTACTATGAGCAGTTCTTC. Amino acid sequence: CASSQDFTSGSYYEQFF.

The chain uses TRBV12-3 or TRBV12-4 and TRBJ1-5; TRBD1 is a possible D gene (5 bases). This CDR3 comprises 15 residues. Trimming shortened V by 4 bases and J by 12 bases, and 22 bases separated the two germline ends. CDR3 nucleotide sequence: TGTGCCAGCAGTTCGGGCAGGGATAGCAATCGGTACCAGCATTTT. Translation: CASSSGRDSNRYQHF.

To note about this clonotype: Since no conserved phenylalanine or tryptophan closes the CDR3, a read error is the likely cause. The DNA is omitted, as the CDR3 cannot be located on it reliably, and the CDR3 follows TCRdb's listing. The rearrangement uses TRBV13 and TRBJ2-5; whether TRBD2, the table's D call, matches the DNA was not checked. Per germline, CDR1 PRHDT and CDR2 FYEKMQ (reference sequence). The CDR3 totals 13 residues, both ends included. The CDR3 loop reads CASSILEGETHYL.